This passage covers 17 T cell receptor beta chains from one sample sequenced in a study of CD8 T cells in ankylosing spondylitis. TCRdb recomputed calls from the 5' RACE reads with MiXCR, one row per CDR3 protein. The sample records some 330,000 distinct CDR3 sequences, around 7.6% being singletons. Study-wide points: In ankylosing spondylitis blood, a motif of roughly eight highly homologous TCR beta variants appeared characteristic.

No antigen has been identified for these receptors. Specimen: blood, either unsorted or a sorted T cell fraction (not recorded which). The receptors stem from a male donor with ankylosing spondylitis.

V usage is TRBV6-1 and J usage is TRBJ2-7; 7 nucleotides agree with TRBD1. V dropped 4 bases and J dropped 4; count of bases not matched to a gene: 7. The CDR3 covers 14 residues. Germline lookup yields CDR1 MNHNS and CDR2 SASEGT. CDR3: CASSVQGTRYEQYF. The CDR3 bases are TGTGCCAGCAGTGTACAGGGGACGAGATACGAGCAGTACTTC.

The rearrangement uses TRBV9 and TRBJ2-1, with D possibly being TRBD1 (5 bases). Trimming removed 3 bases at V and 0 bases at J, with 13 bases between. This CDR3 has 16 residues. CDR1 and CDR2 (germline): SGDLS, YYNGEE. CDR3 DNA sequence: TGTGCCAGCAGCGCCCCGCTAGGGGACTCCTACAATGAGCAGTTCTTC. Protein product: CASSAPLGDSYNEQFF.

This clonotype showed up just a few times. The V gene is TRBV5-1, the J gene TRBJ2-5; TRBD2 might be the D (6 bases). Trimming took off 2 bases at V and 2 bases at J, with 13 bases between the two ends. This CDR3 spans 15 amino acids. Germline V CDR1 and CDR2: SGHRS, YFSETQ. This CDR3 is CASSFVGLPQETQYF. CDR3 DNA: TGCGCCAGCAGCTTTGTGGGACTCCCGCAAGAGACCCAGTACTTC.

In this sample, this clonotype turned up a few times. The chain recombines TRBV28 with TRBJ2-7; unclear D gene. The V end was cut by 5 bases, the J end by 3 bases, with 14 bases between. The CDR3 consists of 14 residues. CDR1 is MDHEN, CDR2 SYDVKM, per germline. DNA for the CDR3: TGTGCCAGCAGTCCGCCCTCCCTCAACTACGAGCAGTACTTC. Translating it yields CASSPPSLNYEQYF.

This clonotype was found many times. The chain is built from TRBV10-3 and TRBJ2-2; D is unresolved. The V and J ends lost 2 bases and 6 bases respectively, with 7 bases between them. The germline V gene encodes CDR1 ENHRY and CDR2 SYGVKD. This CDR3 spans 13 amino acids. The CDR3 coding sequence is TGTGCCATCAGTGAGGTCCGGCCCGGGGAGCTGTTTTTT. As protein: CAISEVRPGELFF.

The J gene is TRBJ1-5, the V gene TRBV6-2 or TRBV6-3; 8 nucleotides agree with TRBD1. Germline assignment: CDR1 MNHEY and CDR2 SVGEGT. V lost 0 bases, J lost 4 bases, and 5 bases stayed unmatched. The CDR3 contains 16 residues. The CDR3 DNA is TGTGCCAGCAGTTACTCGAGACAGGGGAGGAATCAGCCCCAGCATTTT. Translating it yields CASSYSRQGRNQPQHF.

This chain uses TRBV11-2 with TRBJ2-5; D is undetermined. V lost 5 bases and J lost 2, with 6 bases in between. CDR3 length: 12 amino acids. CDR1 SGHAT and CDR2 FQNNGV come from the germline V gene. The DNA of the CDR3 is TGTGCCAGCAGCAGGGTTCAAGAGACCCAGTACTTC. Amino acids: CASSRVQETQYF.

This clonotype was detected a few times. The chain combines TRBV28 with TRBJ2-5; no clear D gene. This CDR3 spans 9 amino acids. The V and J ends lost 8 bases and 5 bases respectively, with 3 bases between them. CDR1 MDHEN and CDR2 SYDVKM come from the germline V gene. CDR3 bases: TGTGCCAGCGGGGAGACCCAGTACTTC. This sequence encodes CASGETQYF.

The chain links TRBV6-2 or TRBV6-3 to TRBJ2-7; TRBD1 aligns across 9 bases. This CDR3 has 14 residues. V was clipped by 6 bases and J by 6 bases; unmatched bases: 9. Germline assignment: CDR1 MNHEY and CDR2 SVGEGT. The CDR3 region is CASRLGTGFFEQYF. The CDR3 DNA sequence: TGTGCCAGCAGACTCGGGACAGGGTTCTTCGAGCAGTACTTC.

This clonotype has a handful of counts. The chain uses TRBV29-1 and TRBJ2-7; D gene ambiguous. In germline, CDR1 is SQVTM, CDR2 ANQGSEA. The V and J ends lost 3 bases and 9 bases respectively, with 12 bases between them. The CDR3 runs to 11 residues. CDR3 sequence reads: CSVEVQVGQYF. CDR3 bases: TGCAGCGTTGAGGTTCAGGTCGGGCAGTACTTC.

This clonotype was counted only a few times. The chain couples TRBV12-3 or TRBV12-4 to TRBJ2-2, with D hard to call. This CDR3 has 14 residues. Trimming removed 7 bases at V and 0 bases at J, with 9 bases between. CDR3 in amino acids: CASTDKANTGELFF. In DNA form, the CDR3 reads TGTGCCAGCACCGATAAGGCGAACACCGGGGAGCTGTTTTTT.

The chain joins TRBV11-2 to TRBJ1-1; D unclear. V gave up 3 bases and J gave up 1 base, with 12 bases separating them. The CDR3 contains 15 residues. Germline V gives CDR1 SGHAT, CDR2 FQNNGV. Here the CDR3 reads CASSFPLSQNTEAFF. For the CDR3, the DNA is TGTGCCAGCAGCTTTCCCCTCAGTCAGAACACTGAAGCTTTCTTT.

This clonotype was detected a few times. This chain's CDR3 is CASSYGTSGRQETQYF. As DNA, the CDR3 is TGTGCCAGCAGCTACGGGACTAGCGGGAGGCAAGAGACCCAGTACTTC. The rearrangement links TRBV11-3 to TRBJ2-5; 15 bases fit TRBD2. The CDR3 loop spans 16 amino acids. Germline V gives CDR1 SGHNT, CDR2 YENEEA. The J segment lost 2 bases and the V segment lost 4 bases, leaving 2 bases of the junction unmatched. Filled out from reference TRBV11-3 and TRBJ2-5, the complete variable domain reads EAGVVQSPRYKIIEKKQPVAFWCNPISGHNTLYWYLQNLGQGPELLIRYENEEAVDDSQLPKDRFSAERLKGVDSTLKIQPAELGDSAVYLCASSYGTSGRQETQYFGPGTRLLVL.

This clonotype was seen only a few times. The gene calls are TRBV28 and TRBJ1-6, with D unclear. The CDR3 has 15 amino acids. From germline, CDR1 is MDHEN and CDR2 SYDVKM. V gave up 0 bases and J gave up 9 bases, with 12 bases separating them. Written as DNA, the CDR3 is TGTGCCAGCAGTTTATGGCGGCGGAGAGGTTCACCCCTCCACTTT. It encodes CASSLWRRRGSPLHF.

A few counts support this clonotype. This chain uses TRBV7-2 with TRBJ2-2; D ambiguous. CDR3 length equals 13 residues. The V gene lost 8 bases and the J gene lost 2 bases, with 9 bases spanning the gap. The germline gives CDR1 SGHTA, CDR2 FQGNSA. CDR3 nucleotide sequence: TGTGCCAGCCGATATAGTAACACCGGGGAGCTGTTTTTT. Translation gives CASRYSNTGELFF.

This clonotype was found many times. The J gene is TRBJ1-4, the V gene TRBV5-1, with a tentative D call TRBD1 (6 bases). Germline V lookup: CDR1 SGHRS, CDR2 YFSETQ. V lost 2 bases and J 5 bases, leaving 10 bases between the germline ends. The CDR3 is 14 residues long. For the CDR3, the DNA is TGCGCCAGCAGCTTCAGGGGACTCAATGAAAAACTGTTTTTT. Translating gives CASSFRGLNEKLFF. The complete variable domain, with remaining parts taken from reference TRBV5-1 and TRBJ1-4, reads KAGVTQTPRYLIKTRGQQVTLSCSPISGHRSVSWYQQTPGQGLQFLFEYFSETQRNKGNFPGRFSGRQFSNSRSEMNVSTLELGDSALYLCASSFRGLNEKLFFGSGTQLSVL.

DNA of the CDR3: TGCAGCCCCCGGGGCAGGCAAGCGGCGCCTGGAAACACCATATATTTT. Its translation is CSPRGRQAAPGNTIYF. The genes are TRBV20-1 and TRBJ1-3; tentative D call: TRBD1 (5 bases). The CDR3 is 16 amino acids. CDR1 and CDR2 (germline): DFQATT, SNEGSKA (reference sequence).